This T cell receptor (beta chain) comes out of a study of Tregs in tolerant kidney transplant recipients. The CDR3 consists of 13 residues. V lost 5 bases and J 7 bases, leaving 9 bases between the germline ends. CDR1 is SGHVS, CDR2 FNYEAQ, per germline. Produced via immunoSEQ multiplex PCR; TCRdb's table is partial and in-frame only. The profile shows fewer than 20,000 clones, 65% to 90% of them singletons. CD4+CD25+CD127- Tregs, CD4+CD25- non-Tregs, CD4 and CD8 cells were sorted. This sequence originates from a human donor in good health. The sample was Tregs from blood. The V gene is TRBV7-6, the J gene TRBJ1-6; no reliable D call. CDR3 nucleotide sequence: TGTGCCAGCAGCCCCTCGAGGAATTCACCCCTCCACTTT. This codes for CASSPSRNSPLHF.